This T cell receptor (beta chain) was obtained from a study of cytomegalovirus exposure and HLA in healthy donors. As for the study in general: The roughly 110 validation repertoires matched the 666 first-cohort repertoires in platform, a later analysis reported.

Some clones are missing from TCRdb's copy, which holds only in-frame ones; the method was immunoSEQ multiplex PCR. Among some 210,000 clones listed, 70% to 90% were seen once. Trimming took off 2 bases at V and 0 bases at J, with 14 bases between the two ends. The CDR3 has 15 residues. Per germline, CDR1 GTSNPN and CDR2 SVGIG (reference sequence). Findings and limits, study-wide: That first-cohort TCR clusters tended to co-occur in the approximately 110 validation repertoires was found in a later analysis. The study listed 164 cytomegalovirus-associated TCR beta chains.

With regard to this clone: Its antigen remains unidentified.

The sequence came from a woman between 18 and 30 years old in good health and CMV-seronegative. The rearrangement links TRBV30 to TRBJ2-7, with unresolved D. The material sequenced was PBMCs. DNA for the CDR3: TGTGCCTGGAGTTCGGCTCCCCCATCCTCCTACGAGCAGTACTTC. It encodes CAWSSAPPSSYEQYF.